The next 12 T cell receptor beta chains were all read from a single sample in a study of cytomegalovirus exposure and HLA in healthy donors. With 60 Vbeta and 13 Jbeta primers, the PCR was carried out. Libraries were prepared by immunoSEQ multiplex PCR; TCRdb keeps only in-frame clonotypes and omits some of them. The sample shows about 89,000 clones, less than 85% of them seen only once. Sequencing used PBMCs. Receptors were obtained from a man in his forties in good health and CMV-seropositive.

This chain uses TRBV5-1 with TRBJ2-1; D unresolved. The CDR3 covers 14 residues. Germline values: CDR1 SGHRS, CDR2 YFSETQ. Trimming pared 1 base from V and 0 bases from J, leaving 5 bases between. The CDR3 here is CASSLMSSYNEQFF. In nucleotides, the CDR3 is TGCGCCAGCAGCTTGATGAGCTCCTACAATGAGCAGTTCTTC. The variable domain in full, with the rest retrieved from reference TRBV5-1 and TRBJ2-1, is KAGVTQTPRYLIKTRGQQVTLSCSPISGHRSVSWYQQTPGQGLQFLFEYFSETQRNKGNFPGRFSGRQFSNSRSEMNVSTLELGDSALYLCASSLMSSYNEQFFGPGTRLTVL.

V gene TRBV28 combines with J gene TRBJ2-3; 11 nucleotides align to TRBD1. Germline-derived CDR1 and CDR2 are MDHEN and SYDVKM. With V trimmed by 5 bases and J by 4 bases, 8 bases remained unmatched. This CDR3 has 16 amino acids. In DNA, the CDR3 is TGTGCCAGCAGTGAGACCGGGACAGGGGGGCCAGATACGCAGTATTTT. Protein sequence: CASSETGTGGPDTQYF.

This chain joins TRBV6-1 and TRBJ1-2, with D tentatively TRBD1 (6 bases). The CDR3 runs 13 residues. Looked up from germline, CDR1 is MNHNS and CDR2 is SASEGT. V was pared by 6 bases and J by 1 base, with 9 bases between. CDR3 amino acids: CASSQGFNYGYTF. The CDR3 DNA sequence: TGTGCCAGCAGCCAGGGGTTTAACTATGGCTACACCTTC.

The chain joins TRBV28 to TRBJ1-6; TRBD1 is a possible D gene (6 bases). The CDR3 length is 15 residues. Germline V CDR1 and CDR2: MDHEN, SYDVKM. Trimming left V 3 bases short and J 6 bases short, with 12 bases between. The CDR3, as DNA: TGTGCCAGCAGTTTGACAGGACGGAGTAATTCACCCCTCCACTTT. Translated: CASSLTGRSNSPLHF.

The chain combines TRBV7-8 with TRBJ2-3; TRBD2 matches at 15 bases. CDR1 is SGHVS, CDR2 FQNEAQ, per germline. This CDR3 spans 18 amino acids. After removal of 5 bases from V and 1 base from J, the junction contained 7 bases not matched to a gene. The CDR3 DNA sequence: TGTGCCAGCAGCCACGGGACTAGCGGGAGGAGTGGCACAGATACGCAGTATTTT. Its translation is CASSHGTSGRSGTDTQYF.

This chain uses TRBV6-4 with TRBJ2-1, with D possibly TRBD1 on 6 matching bases. Trimming stripped 5 bases from V and 3 bases from J, with 17 bases between. Germline V gene data show CDR1 as MRHNA and CDR2 as SNTAGT. The CDR3 has 16 amino acids. This CDR3 reads CASSNGQTPYYNEQFF. DNA of the CDR3: TGTGCCAGCAGTAACGGACAGACCCCCTACTACAATGAGCAGTTCTTC.

The rearrangement uses TRBV7-8 and TRBJ2-1, with 8 bases matching TRBD2. Germline CDR1 SGHVS, CDR2 FQNEAQ. This CDR3 is built from 16 residues. V shed 1 base, J shed 4 bases, and the junction held 6 bases outside the gene matches. The CDR3 DNA reads as TGTGCCAGCAGCTTAGAAGGGACTAGAGCTTACAATGAGCAGTTCTTC. As protein: CASSLEGTRAYNEQFF. Supplemented by reference TRBV7-8 and TRBJ2-1, the full variable domain reads GAGVSQSPRYKVAKRGQDVALRCDPISGHVSLFWYQQALGQGPEFLTYFQNEAQLDKSGLPSDRFFAERPEGSVSTLKIQRTQQEDSAVYLCASSLEGTRAYNEQFFGPGTRLTVL.

The rearrangement links TRBV18 to TRBJ2-7; 7 bases agree with TRBD1. The germline V gene encodes CDR1 KGHSH and CDR2 LQKENI. The trim removed 3 bases at V and 0 bases at J, leaving 5 bases unmatched. The CDR3 spans 15 residues. CDR3 nucleotide sequence: TGTGCCAGCTCACCTTACAGGGGCGGCTCCTACGAGCAGTACTTC. Protein sequence: CASSPYRGGSYEQYF.

The chain combines TRBV19 with TRBJ1-1, with TRBD1 identical over 8 bases. CDR1 LNHDA and CDR2 SQIVND come from the germline V gene (reference sequence). There are 15 residues in the CDR3. V dropped 3 bases and J dropped 5; count of bases not matched to a gene: 8. CDR3 bases: TGTGCCAGTAGTATCGGGCAGGGGGCGCTTACTGAAGCTTTCTTT. It translates to CASSIGQGALTEAFF.

CDR3 nucleotide sequence: TGTGCCAGCAGCACGGGACAGGCGGGCGAGCAGTACTTC. Its translation: CASSTGQAGEQYF. V gene TRBV7-3 combines with J gene TRBJ2-7; TRBD1 matches at 8 bases. Germline V gene lookup returns CDR1 SGHTA and CDR2 FQGTGA. The V segment lost 5 bases and the J segment 6 bases; nucleotides outside the gene matches: 6. The CDR3 totals 13 residues.

The J gene is TRBJ2-3, the V gene TRBV28; weak D call: TRBD1 (5 bases). V was shortened by 6 bases and J by 5 bases, with 9 bases between the two germline ends. Germline V gives CDR1 MDHEN, CDR2 SYDVKM. This CDR3 spans 12 amino acids. CDR3 residues: CASSQQEDTQYF. CDR3 nucleotides: TGTGCCAGCAGCCAACAGGAAGATACGCAGTATTTT.

J is TRBJ1-2 and V is TRBV19, with 7 bases that match TRBD1. The trim removed 6 bases at V and 10 bases at J, leaving 17 bases unmatched. Germline lookup yields CDR1 LNHDA and CDR2 SQIVND (reference sequence). This CDR3 has 15 residues. CDR3 coding DNA: TGTGCCAGTAGAAGGGGAACAGGGGTAGAGAAAACCTACACCTTC. This codes for CASRRGTGVEKTYTF.